These 32 T cell receptor beta chains were all obtained from the same sample, sequenced in a study of blood T cell repertoires in COVID-19. Sequencing was performed with immunoSEQ multiplex PCR; in TCRdb, only in-frame clones are kept and a portion is missing. The sample has 95,000 to 150,000 clones; about 84% are singletons. Sample: peripheral blood. All receptors derive from a man aged 55 to 70 with acute or convalescent COVID-19.

The chain carries TRBV7-2 and TRBJ2-3; no clear D gene. Germline lookup yields CDR1 SGHTA and CDR2 FQGNSA. Deletions cut 5 bases from V and 0 bases from J, with 9 bases between. The CDR3 spans 14 residues. In DNA, the CDR3 is TGTGCCAGCAGCCCGACTTCTAGCACAGATACGCAGTATTTT. Its protein product is CASSPTSSTDTQYF.

V gene TRBV15 combines with J gene TRBJ1-4; D gene unclear. CDR1 and CDR2 from the germline V gene are LNHNV and YYDKDF (reference sequence). This CDR3 contains 15 residues. V lost 1 base to trimming and J lost 0 bases, with 6 bases between them. The CDR3 loop reads CATSRVFATNEKLFF. In nucleotides, the CDR3 is TGTGCCACCAGCAGAGTATTTGCAACTAATGAAAAACTGTTTTTT. The complete variable domain, with remaining parts taken from reference TRBV15 and TRBJ1-4, reads DAMVIQNPRYQVTQFGKPVTLSCSQTLNHNVMYWYQQKSSQAPKLLFHYYDKDFNNEADTPDNFQSRRPNTSFCFLDIRSPGLGDTAMYLCATSRVFATNEKLFFGSGTQLSVL.

The chain carries TRBV4-2 and TRBJ2-1; 7 bases agree with TRBD2. J gave up 4 bases and V 0 bases, and 3 bases lay outside the gene matches. There are 15 residues in the CDR3. Germline CDR1 reads LGHNA; CDR2 reads YNFKEQ. The CDR3 DNA sequence: TGTGCCAGCAGCCAAGAAAGCGGGAAGTACAATGAGCAGTTCTTC. Its translation is CASSQESGKYNEQFF.

V and J are TRBV7-3 and TRBJ2-5; the match to TRBD2 covers 10 bases. Unmatched junction bases numbered 5, after V lost 5 bases and J lost 5 bases. This CDR3 has 14 residues. Germline V gene sequence: CDR1 SGHTA, CDR2 FQGTGA. CDR3 coding DNA: TGTGCCAGCAGCCGTCTAGCGGGAGTGGAGACCCAGTACTTC. Residues: CASSRLAGVETQYF.

The rearrangement uses TRBV28 and TRBJ2-1; D perhaps matches TRBD1 (5 bases). The germline gives CDR1 MDHEN, CDR2 SYDVKM. Trimming pared 3 bases from V and 6 bases from J, leaving 18 bases between. This CDR3 has 16 amino acids. The CDR3 nucleotides are TGTGCCAGCAGTTTCCCTAGGGGTGTTAGCAGCAATGAGCAGTTCTTC. Its translation is CASSFPRGVSSNEQFF.

CDR3 amino acids: CASSPVTVQETQYF. The CDR3 coding sequence is TGTGCCAGCTCACCAGTTACAGTCCAAGAGACCCAGTACTTC. The chain recombines TRBV18 with TRBJ2-5; no clear D gene. Per germline, CDR1 KGHSH and CDR2 LQKENI. CDR3 size: 14 residues. V dropped 2 bases and J dropped 1 base, with 8 bases sitting between them.

V usage is TRBV9 and J usage is TRBJ1-6, with no clear D. Trimming stripped 0 bases from V and 5 bases from J, with 9 bases between. The germline gives CDR1 SGDLS, CDR2 YYNGEE. This CDR3 has 15 amino acids. DNA of the CDR3: TGTGCCAGCAGCGTAGCTGCAACGGATAATTCACCCCTCCACTTT. Its protein product is CASSVAATDNSPLHF.

This chain uses TRBV5-1 with TRBJ2-5, with 7 bases matching TRBD2. Germline CDR1 and CDR2: SGHRS and YFSETQ. After removal of 5 bases from V and 3 bases from J, the junction contained 13 bases not matched to a gene. This CDR3 is 16 amino acids long. The CDR3 loop is CASRQNGGIEEETQYF. CDR3 in DNA: TGCGCCAGCAGACAAAACGGGGGGATTGAAGAAGAGACCCAGTACTTC.

The V gene is TRBV5-1, the J gene TRBJ1-2; tentatively, D is TRBD1 (5 bases). This CDR3 has 15 amino acids. Germline V gives CDR1 SGHRS, CDR2 YFSETQ. V lost 0 bases and J 1 base, leaving 10 bases between the germline ends. CDR3 nucleotide sequence: TGCGCCAGCAGCTTGGATCCGGGACTTAACTATGGCTACACCTTC. This codes for CASSLDPGLNYGYTF. The variable domain in full, with the rest retrieved from reference TRBV5-1 and TRBJ1-2, is KAGVTQTPRYLIKTRGQQVTLSCSPISGHRSVSWYQQTPGQGLQFLFEYFSETQRNKGNFPGRFSGRQFSNSRSEMNVSTLELGDSALYLCASSLDPGLNYGYTFGSGTRLTVV.

This chain joins TRBV28 and TRBJ1-5, with TRBD1 matching over 7 bases. Germline CDR1 MDHEN, CDR2 SYDVKM. The junction had 9 bases not matched to a gene; V was cut back by 4 bases and J by 0 bases. This CDR3 is built from 17 residues. In DNA, the CDR3 is TGTGCCAGCAGTTGGGGGACAGACTATTATAGCAATCAGCCCCAGCATTTT. Amino acids: CASSWGTDYYSNQPQHF.

The chain joins TRBV7-6 to TRBJ1-5; TRBD1 agrees at 10 bases. CDR3 length equals 16 residues. Germline CDR1 and CDR2: SGHVS and FNYEAQ. Trimming took 6 bases from V and 1 from J; bases not matched to a gene: 6. In nucleotides, the CDR3 is TGTGCCAGCAGTCCCGGACAGGGGGGCAGCAATCAGCCCCAGCATTTT. It encodes CASSPGQGGSNQPQHF.

V is TRBV27 and J is TRBJ2-7, with 10 bases identical to TRBD2. Germline values: CDR1 MNHEY, CDR2 SMNVEV (reference sequence). The CDR3 runs to 15 residues. Trimming at V came to 7 bases and at J to 0 bases, leaving 6 bases not matched to a gene. The chain's CDR3 is CASTPAGGSSYEQYF. CDR3 DNA: TGTGCCAGCACCCCAGCGGGAGGGAGCTCCTACGAGCAGTACTTC.

The V call is TRBV29-1, the J call TRBJ1-1; D is perhaps TRBD1 (6 bases). V gave up 1 base and J gave up 2 bases, with 14 bases separating them. Germline assignment: CDR1 SQVTM and CDR2 ANQGSEA. The CDR3 consists of 15 residues. The CDR3 nucleotides read TGCAGCGTTGAAGGCCAGGGGAGCGGAAACACTGAAGCTTTCTTT. It yields the protein CSVEGQGSGNTEAFF.

The chain uses TRBV5-1 and TRBJ2-5, with 14 positions matching TRBD2. The CDR3 is 16 residues long. J gave up 1 base and V 3 bases, and 2 bases lay outside the gene matches. The germline V gene has CDR1 SGHRS and CDR2 YFSETQ. The CDR3 is CASSYGLAGGQETQYF. CDR3 nucleotides: TGCGCCAGCAGCTACGGACTAGCGGGAGGCCAAGAGACCCAGTACTTC.

The genes are TRBV24-1 and TRBJ1-6; D unclear. The V end lost 9 bases, the J end lost 2 bases, and 13 bases lay between the germline ends. Germline CDR1 is KGHDR and CDR2 is SFDVKD. This CDR3 is 15 amino acids long. This CDR3 is CATLARTPYNSPLHF. The CDR3 nucleotides read TGTGCCACCCTGGCAAGGACTCCCTATAATTCACCCCTCCACTTT.

This chain joins TRBV13 and TRBJ2-3; TRBD2 agrees at 9 bases. Trimming cost V 6 bases and J 1 base; bases outside gene matches: 8. This CDR3 is 16 amino acids long. The germline V gene has CDR1 PRHDT and CDR2 FYEKMQ (reference sequence). This CDR3 reads CASRRAGGGGTDTQYF. CDR3 nucleotides: TGTGCCAGCAGACGAGCGGGGGGAGGAGGCACAGATACGCAGTATTTT.

The V gene is TRBV29-1, the J gene TRBJ1-1; TRBD1 agrees at 8 bases. The CDR3 is made up of 14 amino acids. With 1 base clipped from V and 4 bases from J, the junction kept 5 bases outside the gene matches. Germline V gene lookup returns CDR1 SQVTM and CDR2 ANQGSEA. The CDR3 spells CSVEAADRVTEAFF. The CDR3 nucleotides are TGCAGCGTTGAAGCCGCGGACAGGGTCACTGAAGCTTTCTTT.

The chain has TRBV6-5 and TRBJ2-1, with TRBD1 matching 9 bases. Per germline, CDR1 MNHEY and CDR2 SVGAGI. The CDR3 runs to 13 residues. Unmatched junction bases numbered 4, after V lost 6 bases and J lost 7 bases. The DNA of the CDR3 is TGTGCCAGCAGATCACAGGGGGCGAATGAGCAGTTCTTC. It yields the protein CASRSQGANEQFF.

The sample holds one count of this clone. The gene calls are TRBV4-3 and TRBJ2-3; TRBD2 aligns across 7 bases. J lost 2 bases, V lost 1 base, and 6 bases had no gene match. Germline CDR1 and CDR2: LGHNA and YSLEER. The CDR3 length is 16 residues. CDR3 nucleotide sequence: TGCGCCAGCAGCCAAGGGGGAGGGACGGACACAGATACGCAGTATTTT. It translates to CASSQGGGTDTDTQYF.

This rearrangement joins TRBV18 to TRBJ2-7; the D is unclear. The V and J ends lost 3 bases and 4 bases respectively, with 7 bases between them. CDR3 size: 12 residues. Germline V gives CDR1 KGHSH, CDR2 LQKENI. The CDR3 loop is CASSPQAYEQYF. In DNA form, the CDR3 reads TGTGCCAGCTCACCCCAGGCTTACGAGCAGTACTTC.

For the CDR3, the DNA is TGTGCCAGCAGTTACGGACACTTCGGAGAGCAGTACTTC. The encoded protein is CASSYGHFGEQYF. V usage is TRBV6-2 or TRBV6-3 and J usage is TRBJ2-7; D perhaps matches TRBD1 (5 bases). CDR1 MNHEY and CDR2 SVGEGT come from the germline V gene. The CDR3 has 13 amino acids. V was pared by 2 bases and J by 7 bases, with 12 bases between.

This clone came up once. The chain couples TRBV14 to TRBJ2-1; D possibly corresponds to TRBD2 (6 bases). Germline V gene lookup returns CDR1 SGHDN and CDR2 FVKESK. The CDR3 loop spans 14 amino acids. Trimming cost V 1 base and J 10 bases, with 14 bases left between them. The CDR3 bases are TGTGCCAGCAGCCAAGGGTTGGGACTGTTAGAGCAGTTCTTC. The encoded protein is CASSQGLGLLEQFF.

The V gene is TRBV5-1, the J gene TRBJ2-1; D may be TRBD2 (5 bases). CDR1 SGHRS and CDR2 YFSETQ come from the germline V gene. V gave up 4 bases and J gave up 7 bases, with 9 bases separating them. The CDR3 covers 12 residues. The CDR3 coding sequence is TGCGCCAGCAGCCGACTACCGAATGAGCAGTTCTTC. Encoded protein: CASSRLPNEQFF.

Details on this clone: This sample also contains other DNA sequences that code for the same CDR3. The rearrangement links TRBV7-2 to TRBJ2-7; 7 bases fit TRBD1. V shed 1 base, J shed 0 bases, and the junction held 3 bases outside the gene matches. This CDR3 is built from 15 residues. CDR1 is SGHTA, CDR2 FQGNSA, per germline. The CDR3 DNA sequence: TGTGCCAGCAGCTTAGAATGGGACAGCTCCTACGAGCAGTACTTC. This encodes CASSLEWDSSYEQYF. Supplemented by reference TRBV7-2 and TRBJ2-7, the full variable domain reads GAGVSQSPSNKVTEKGKDVELRCDPISGHTALYWYRQSLGQGLEFLIYFQGNSAPDKSGLPSDRFSAERTGGSVSTLTIQRTQQEDSAVYLCASSLEWDSSYEQYFGPGTRLTVT.

The chain couples TRBV18 to TRBJ1-2; perhaps TRBD1 as D (5 bases). CDR1 KGHSH and CDR2 LQKENI come from the germline V gene. CDR3 length: 13 amino acids. Trimming left V 4 bases short and J 2 bases short, with 8 bases between. The CDR3 nucleotides are TGTGCCAGCTCACAGGACAAGAACTATGGCTACACCTTC. It is translated as CASSQDKNYGYTF.

The chain uses TRBV19 and TRBJ1-6; D remains unclear. The V end lost 10 bases, the J end lost 4 bases, and 11 bases lay between the germline ends. Per germline, CDR1 LNHDA and CDR2 SQIVND (reference sequence). This CDR3 contains 13 residues. CDR3 nucleotides: TGTGCCACAAGTCCCCGGTATAATTCACCCCTCCACTTT. Translation: CATSPRYNSPLHF.

The CDR3 nucleotides are TGTGCCAGCAGTTCCTCCTGGGGACAGGGGGCGAGGTACGAGCAGTACTTC. Translated: CASSSSWGQGARYEQYF. The rearrangement joins TRBV28 to TRBJ2-7, with 12 bases lining up with TRBD1. Germline loops: CDR1 MDHEN, CDR2 SYDVKM. V shed 4 bases and J 4 bases; nucleotides not matched to a gene: 11. The CDR3 has 17 residues.

The J gene is TRBJ2-2, the V gene TRBV6-5, with D maybe TRBD1 (6 bases). The CDR3 loop spans 15 amino acids. Trimming removed 6 bases from V and 5 bases from J, with 16 bases in between. CDR1 MNHEY and CDR2 SVGAGI come from the germline V gene. CDR3 sequence: CASRSSGVRTGELFF. CDR3 in DNA: TGTGCCAGCAGGTCATCAGGGGTCCGAACCGGGGAGCTGTTTTTT.

The chain employs TRBV27 and TRBJ2-6; 11 nucleotides agree with TRBD2. The trim removed 3 bases at V and 3 bases at J, leaving 13 bases unmatched. The germline CDR1 and CDR2 sequences are MNHEY and SMNVEV (reference sequence). This CDR3 comprises 20 residues. CDR3 protein: CASSFQGLAVTDIGANVLTF. As DNA, the CDR3 is TGTGCCAGCAGTTTCCAGGGACTAGCGGTAACTGATATTGGGGCCAACGTCCTGACTTTC. The full variable domain, rest sourced from reference TRBV27 and TRBJ2-6, is EAQVTQNPRYLITVTGKKLTVTCSQNMNHEYMSWYRQDPGLGLRQIYYSMNVEVTDKGDVPEGYKVSRKEKRNFPLILESPSPNQTSLYFCASSFQGLAVTDIGANVLTFGAGSRLTVL.

The rearrangement links TRBV18 to TRBJ2-7, with 12 bases lining up with TRBD1. CDR1 is KGHSH, CDR2 LQKENI, per germline. V shed 3 bases and J 3 bases; nucleotides not matched to a gene: 9. The CDR3 is 17 residues long. The CDR3 spells CASSPPGTGGAYYEQYF. The CDR3 nucleotides read TGTGCCAGCTCACCCCCGGGGACAGGGGGCGCCTACTACGAGCAGTACTTC. The variable domain in full, completed from reference TRBV18 and TRBJ2-7, reads NAGVMQNPRHLVRRRGQEARLRCSPMKGHSHVYWYRQLPEEGLKFMVYLQKENIIDESGMPKERFSAEFPKEGPSILRIQQVVRGDSAAYFCASSPPGTGGAYYEQYFGPGTRLTVT.

The table lists this clone with many counts. The rearrangement uses TRBV7-3 and TRBJ2-2; 7 bases line up with TRBD1. This CDR3 contains 17 residues. Unmatched junction bases numbered 12, after V lost 1 base and J lost 7 bases. Germline loops: CDR1 SGHTA, CDR2 FQGTGA. The CDR3 is CASSLKGSAGGDGELFF. The CDR3 nucleotides are TGTGCCAGCAGCTTAAAGGGTTCGGCAGGGGGAGACGGGGAGCTGTTTTTT. Full variable domain (missing parts from reference TRBV7-3 and TRBJ2-2): GAGVSQTPSNKVTEKGKYVELRCDPISGHTALYWYRQSLGQGPEFLIYFQGTGAADDSGLPNDRFFAVRPEGSVSTLKIQRTERGDSAVYLCASSLKGSAGGDGELFFGEGSRLTVL.

This chain links TRBV4-2 with TRBJ2-5; TRBD1 might be the D (6 bases). Germline loops: CDR1 LGHNA, CDR2 YNFKEQ. V shed 3 bases and J shed 9 bases, with 23 bases lying between them. This CDR3 region has 16 residues. CDR3 in amino acids: CASSHPNGAVAGAQYF. The DNA for the CDR3 is TGTGCCAGCAGCCACCCGAACGGGGCCGTTGCAGGGGCCCAGTACTTC.